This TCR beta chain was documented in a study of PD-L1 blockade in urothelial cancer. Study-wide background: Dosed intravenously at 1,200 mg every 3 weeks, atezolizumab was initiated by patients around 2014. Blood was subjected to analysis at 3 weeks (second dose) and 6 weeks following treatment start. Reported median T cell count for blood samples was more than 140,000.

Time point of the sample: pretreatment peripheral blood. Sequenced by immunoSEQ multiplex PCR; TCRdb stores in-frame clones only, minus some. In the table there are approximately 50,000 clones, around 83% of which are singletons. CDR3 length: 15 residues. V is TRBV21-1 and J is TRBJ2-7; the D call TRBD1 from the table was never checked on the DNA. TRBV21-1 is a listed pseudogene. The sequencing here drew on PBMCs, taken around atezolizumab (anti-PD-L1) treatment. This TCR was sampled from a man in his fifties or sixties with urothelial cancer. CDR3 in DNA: TGTGCCAGCAGCAAAAACCGGGACAGGGGGTTCGAGCAGTACTTC. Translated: CASSKNRDRGFEQYF.